This T cell receptor beta chain was retrieved from a study of T-cell reconstitution after alpha-beta-depleted transplantation in children. Study findings and constraints: Once a year had passed after transplant, T-cell counts and diversity came mostly from newly produced T cells. As was reported, about two months after transplant, alpha-beta T cells came from several hundred expanded graft clones.

The J segment lost 3 bases and the V segment lost 3 bases, leaving 4 bases of the junction unmatched. The CDR3 totals 14 residues. Germline lookup yields CDR1 DFQATT and CDR2 SNEGSKA (reference sequence). Unique molecular identifiers were built into the TCRbeta library. TCRdb processed the PCR reads anew with MiXCR; each CDR3 protein has one entry. The data contain about 110,000 distinct CDR3 sequences, 9% to 12% of them seen just once; the ten biggest clones take up nearly 35%. This clonotype was found many times. Its antigen remains unidentified. The genes are TRBV20-1 and TRBJ1-3; 8 positions match TRBD1. Sequenced material: PBMCs, taken before TCRalphabeta/CD19-depleted stem cell transplant. The clonotype originates from a boy aged 2-15 years with acute lymphoblastic leukemia, due to receive a stem cell transplant. CDR3 loop: CSASTGGYGNTIYF. CDR3 bases: TGCAGTGCTAGTACAGGGGGTTATGGAAACACCATATATTTT.